The 10 T cell receptor beta chains below come from one sample, sequenced in a study of shared clonotypes between healthy human individuals. TCRdb's table, derived via immunoSEQ multiplex PCR, lists solely in-frame clones and lacks some. The table has some 1.5 million clones, around 97% seen once. Sequencing input: naive CD4+ T cells sorted from blood. Subset in this sample: CD45RA+ positively selected. Receptors were obtained from a man under 40 in good health.

The chain couples TRBV7-8 to TRBJ2-1; 9 nucleotides align to TRBD2. The V and J ends lost 5 bases and 9 bases, in that order; junction bases with no gene match: 17. This CDR3 contains 17 residues. Germline V gives CDR1 SGHVS, CDR2 FQNEAQ. The CDR3 region has the DNA TGTGCCAGCAGCATCGGCGCGGGGGGGAGGCCTTTCGGTGAGCAGTTCTTC. It is translated as CASSIGAGGRPFGEQFF.

The chain recombines TRBV7-9 with TRBJ2-1; TRBD2 agrees at 14 bases. V gave up 1 base and J gave up 5 bases; unmatched junction bases: 4. The germline V gene encodes CDR1 SEHNR and CDR2 FQNEAQ (reference sequence). The CDR3 spans 17 residues. The CDR3 loop reads CASSLGGLAGVDNEQFF. CDR3 DNA sequence: TGTGCCAGCAGCTTAGGGGGACTAGCGGGAGTCGACAATGAGCAGTTCTTC.

The chain is built from TRBV10-1 and TRBJ2-7; D uncertain. The CDR3 extends over 12 amino acids. Germline loops: CDR1 WNHNN, CDR2 SYGVQD (reference sequence). Trimming left V 3 bases short and J 3 bases short, with 6 bases between. In nucleotides, the CDR3 is TGCGCCAGCAGTGACACGGGCTACGAGCAGTACTTC. Its translation: CASSDTGYEQYF.

The chain joins TRBV6-1 to TRBJ2-7, with 7 positions matching TRBD2. This CDR3 has 16 residues. With 4 bases clipped from V and 0 bases from J, the junction kept 9 bases outside the gene matches. CDR1 is MNHNS, CDR2 SASEGT, per germline. The CDR3: CASSGGLVFSSYEQYF. The CDR3 bases are TGTGCCAGCAGTGGCGGACTAGTCTTTTCCTCCTACGAGCAGTACTTC.

This rearrangement joins TRBV15 to TRBJ2-1, with 9 positions matching TRBD2. V shed 0 bases, J shed 7 bases, and the junction held 4 bases outside the gene matches. The CDR3 sequence is 15 residues long. Germline V CDR1 and CDR2: LNHNV, YYDKDF (reference sequence). The CDR3 DNA sequence: TGTGCCACCAGCAGAGATGGGACTAGCTCTAATGAGCAGTTCTTC. The encoded protein is CATSRDGTSSNEQFF.

J is TRBJ2-1 and V is TRBV11-2, with TRBD2 identical over 7 bases. Per the germline V gene, CDR1 is SGHAT and CDR2 is FQNNGV. The J segment lost 7 bases and the V segment lost 3 bases, leaving 15 bases of the junction unmatched. The CDR3 sequence is 17 residues long. CDR3 nucleotides: TGTGCCAGCAGCTTCTCCCCGCTGGCGGGAGTTCGGAATGAGCAGTTCTTC. This codes for CASSFSPLAGVRNEQFF.

This chain links TRBV5-1 with TRBJ2-3, with a tentative D call TRBD2 (6 bases). Between the trimmed V and J ends, which lost 1 base and 1 base, there was a span of 10 bases. CDR1 and CDR2 from the germline V gene are SGHRS and YFSETQ. CDR3 length: 15 residues. CDR3 sequence (DNA): TGCGCCAGCAGCTTGACTAGCAGAGGCACAGATACGCAGTATTTT. It yields the protein CASSLTSRGTDTQYF.

The chain links TRBV2 to TRBJ2-5, with unresolved D. CDR1 is SNHLY and CDR2 is FYNNEI in the germline V gene. The CDR3 runs to 11 residues. The germline V and J ends were trimmed by 6 bases and 7 bases, with 9 bases remaining between them. The CDR3 reads CASSEDWTQYF. The CDR3 nucleotides are TGTGCCAGCAGCGAGGATTGGACCCAGTACTTC.

This rearrangement joins TRBV7-9 to TRBJ2-1; no reliable D call. V lost 5 bases and J lost 8, with 19 bases in between. CDR1 is SEHNR and CDR2 is FQNEAQ in the germline V gene (reference sequence). This CDR3 is 15 amino acids long. CDR3 nucleotide sequence: TGTGCCAGCAGCCTACTTACTCACCCCCGGGATGAGCAGTTCTTC. This translates into CASSLLTHPRDEQFF.

Here the CDR3 reads CAISILENYEQYF. For the CDR3, the DNA is TGTGCCATCAGTATACTAGAGAACTACGAGCAGTACTTC. The chain uses TRBV10-3 and TRBJ2-7, with D possibly TRBD2 on 5 matching bases. This CDR3 contains 13 residues. Per the germline V gene, CDR1 is ENHRY and CDR2 is SYGVKD. Trimming pared 5 bases from V and 3 bases from J, leaving 11 bases between.